The TCR beta chain described here comes from a study of technical replicates of blood from four donors. The ends lost 6 bases at V and 4 bases at J; junction bases unmatched: 11. The CDR3 has 16 amino acids. Germline assignment: CDR1 KGHSH and CDR2 LQKENI. The data were produced by immunoSEQ multiplex PCR, yet TCRdb's version contains in-frame clones alone and is incomplete. The table has fewer than 60,000 clones, around 90% seen once. The source is a human donor in good health. Some clones in this sample may be carry-over from other donors' samples. This chain joins TRBV18 and TRBJ2-2, with TRBD2 identical over 7 bases. Sequenced: PBMCs. CDR3 DNA sequence: TGTGCCAGCTCCCTACCCGGCGGGAGTGTCACCGGGGAGCTGTTTTTT. Translation gives CASSLPGGSVTGELFF. Together with reference TRBV18 and TRBJ2-2, the CDR3 gives the full variable domain: NAGVMQNPRHLVRRRGQEARLRCSPMKGHSHVYWYRQLPEEGLKFMVYLQKENIIDESGMPKERFSAEFPKEGPSILRIQQVVRGDSAAYFCASSLPGGSVTGELFFGEGSRLTVL.